This T cell receptor (beta chain) was obtained from a study of spatial heterogeneity in lung cancer. Via MiXCR, TCRdb re-called the 5' RACE reads, giving one row per CDR3 protein. This table has over 6,000 distinct CDR3 sequences, 9.7% appearing once. This clonotype was seen repeatedly, ten times or more. Time point indicated: sample taken at primary tumor resection. Whole RNA, isolated from tumor, nontumor lung or frozen PBMC, was sequenced without prior sorting. The material sequenced was normal lung tissue next to the tumor, taken at surgery. This TCR was sampled from a male donor with early-stage non-small cell lung cancer.

CDR3 nucleotide sequence: TGTGCCAGCAGCCGCACGGGACTAGTCACAGATACGCAGTATTTT. Amino acid sequence: CASSRTGLVTDTQYF. This chain links TRBV7-2 with TRBJ2-3; 8 bases map to TRBD2. The CDR3 is 15 residues long. V shed 5 bases, J shed 2 bases, and the junction held 6 bases outside the gene matches. Germline values: CDR1 SGHTA, CDR2 FQGNSA.